This record concerns one T cell receptor (beta chain) sequence. At one end, the junction sequence differs from germline, possibly due to a read error. Not enrolled were patients with uncontrolled infection, other autoimmune disease, pregnancy or lactation. This entry belongs to a study of T cells in Graves' hyperthyroidism and ophthalmopathy. Study information: Before treatment of any kind, peripheral blood was taken at initial diagnosis.

This CDR3 comprises 14 residues. Germline CDR1 is MNHEY and CDR2 is SVGEGT. The TCR beta CDR3 regions underwent amplification using RNA transcripts as the source. First-round RT-PCR targeting the TCR CDR3 was performed with the HTBI primer set. TCRdb analysed the multiplex PCR reads with MiXCR anew, one entry per CDR3 protein. The table lists about 680,000 distinct CDR3 sequences, over 35% of them singletons, with around 30% in the top ten. The sample was blood. The sequence was obtained from a woman aged 40 to 50 with Graves' hyperthyroidism. This chain links TRBV6-2 or TRBV6-3 with TRBJ2-7; possibly TRBD2 for D (6 bases). The CDR3 loop reads CASSYSSGPYEQHF. CDR3 nucleotides: TGTGCCAGCAGTTACTCTAGCGGCCCCTACGAGCAGCACTTC.